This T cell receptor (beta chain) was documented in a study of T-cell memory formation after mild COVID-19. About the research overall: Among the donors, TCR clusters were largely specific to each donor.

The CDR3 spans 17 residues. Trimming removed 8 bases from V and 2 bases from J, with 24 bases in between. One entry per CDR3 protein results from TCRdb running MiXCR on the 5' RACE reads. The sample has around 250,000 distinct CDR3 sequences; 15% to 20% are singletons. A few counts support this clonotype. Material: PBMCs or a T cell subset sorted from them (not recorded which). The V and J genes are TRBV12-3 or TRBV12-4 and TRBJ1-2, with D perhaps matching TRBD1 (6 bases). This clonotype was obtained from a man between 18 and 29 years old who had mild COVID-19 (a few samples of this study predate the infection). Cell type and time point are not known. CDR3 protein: CASGTIKGGTINYGYTF. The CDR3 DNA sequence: TGTGCCAGCGGCACCATTAAGGGGGGGACTATAAACTATGGCTACACCTTC.